The next 32 T cell receptor beta chains were all read from a single sample in a study of T cell responses to AZD1222 COVID-19 vaccine. TCRdb's copy holds only in-frame clones and misses some; the assay was immunoSEQ multiplex PCR. The repertoire holds 150,000 to 180,000 clones, with 75% to 95% as singletons. The sequenced sample was peripheral blood, obtained on day 0 of AZD1222 vaccination. The receptor source for this set is an adult in good health.

The chain joins TRBV11-1 to TRBJ1-5; possible D gene TRBD1, 5 bases. Looked up from germline, CDR1 is SGHAT and CDR2 is FQDESV (reference sequence). The CDR3 spans 15 residues. The V gene lost 2 bases and the J gene lost 4 bases, with 12 bases spanning the gap. The CDR3 DNA sequence: TGTGCCAGCAGCTTATTGCCGGGGGAGAATCAGCCCCAGCATTTT. This translates into CASSLLPGENQPQHF.

The chain has TRBV7-3 and TRBJ2-3; D is perhaps TRBD1 or TRBD2 (5 bases each). The CDR3 has 13 amino acids. Germline V CDR1 and CDR2: SGHTA, FQGTGA. V was clipped by 6 bases and J by 3 bases, with 10 bases between them. The DNA of the CDR3 is TGTGCCAGCAGACGGGACCTAACAGATACGCAGTATTTT. Its translation: CASRRDLTDTQYF.

The rearrangement joins TRBV2 to TRBJ1-3; no firm D call. Deletions cut 5 bases from V and 0 bases from J, with 8 bases between. CDR1 is SNHLY and CDR2 is FYNNEI in the germline V gene. CDR3 length: 14 amino acids. CDR3 amino acids: CASSTILSGNTIYF. The CDR3 nucleotides are TGTGCCAGCAGTACGATCCTCTCTGGAAACACCATATATTTT.

The chain joins TRBV9 to TRBJ2-3, with 10 bases matching TRBD2. From germline, CDR1 is SGDLS and CDR2 YYNGEE. J gave up 2 bases and V 3 bases, and 12 bases lay outside the gene matches. The CDR3 is 18 amino acids. CDR3 sequence (DNA): TGTGCCAGCAGCGCCCGGGCGGCCAGCGGGAGGGCCACAGATACGCAGTATTTT. Encoded protein: CASSARAASGRATDTQYF.

This clone has just a few counts. The chain carries TRBV4-1 and TRBJ1-1, with D uncertain. V shed 1 base and J shed 2 bases, with 11 bases lying between them. This CDR3 comprises 15 residues. CDR1 and CDR2 (germline): MGHRA, YSYEKL. CDR3 in amino acids: CASSQANSANTEAFF. CDR3 nucleotide sequence: TGCGCCAGCAGCCAAGCTAACAGCGCAAACACTGAAGCTTTCTTT.

V and J are TRBV15 and TRBJ1-1; 7 bases align to TRBD1. V lost 5 bases to trimming and J lost 1 base; unmatched junction nucleotides: 4. The germline gives CDR1 LNHNV, CDR2 YYDKDF (reference sequence). This CDR3 is built from 14 residues. CDR3 in amino acids: CATSEGQTNTEAFF. CDR3 DNA sequence: TGTGCCACCAGCGAGGGACAGACGAACACTGAAGCTTTCTTT. Full variable domain (outside the CDR3, taken from reference TRBV15 and TRBJ1-1): DAMVIQNPRYQVTQFGKPVTLSCSQTLNHNVMYWYQQKSSQAPKLLFHYYDKDFNNEADTPDNFQSRRPNTSFCFLDIRSPGLGDTAMYLCATSEGQTNTEAFFGQGTRLTVV.

This chain links TRBV29-1 with TRBJ1-1; unclear D gene. The germline CDR1 and CDR2 sequences are SQVTM and ANQGSEA. The CDR3 runs 11 residues. V was pared by 3 bases and J by 4 bases, with 6 bases between. CDR3 DNA: TGCAGCGTTGAGAGGGTCACTGAAGCTTTCTTT. Translated: CSVERVTEAFF.

This clone has a handful of counts. The J gene is TRBJ2-7, the V gene TRBV27; possibly TRBD2 for D (5 bases). V lost 5 bases and J 3 bases, leaving 14 bases between the germline ends. Germline V gives CDR1 MNHEY, CDR2 SMNVEV (reference sequence). CDR3 length: 14 residues. The CDR3 region is CASSPGAAFYEQYF. CDR3 sequence (DNA): TGTGCCAGCAGTCCTGGAGCGGCCTTCTACGAGCAGTACTTC.

CDR3 sequence: CASSFTSGSTDTQYF. The CDR3 coding sequence is TGTGCCAGCAGCTTTACTAGCGGGAGCACAGATACGCAGTATTTT. The chain has TRBV3-1 (or the pseudogene TRBV3-2) and TRBJ2-3; 9 positions match TRBD2. This CDR3 has 15 amino acids. V lost 5 bases and J lost 0; bases outside the gene matches: 3. CDR1 LGHDT and CDR2 YNNKEL come from the germline V gene (reference sequence).

The chain links TRBV4-1 to TRBJ2-2, with TRBD2 identical over 14 bases. The CDR3 loop spans 17 amino acids. Germline V gene lookup returns CDR1 MGHRA and CDR2 YSYEKL. Unmatched junction bases numbered 5, after V lost 1 base and J lost 7 bases. CDR3 sequence: CASSQGLAGGPDGELFF. CDR3 nucleotides: TGCGCCAGCAGCCAAGGACTAGCGGGAGGGCCTGACGGGGAGCTGTTTTTT.

The CDR3 loop reads CASSVGLAGERGGFYNEQFF. For the CDR3, the DNA is TGTGCCAGCAGCGTAGGACTAGCGGGAGAGAGGGGGGGATTCTACAATGAGCAGTTCTTC. This chain uses TRBV9 with TRBJ2-1; 12 positions match TRBD2. J was trimmed by 3 bases and V by 0 bases; bases with no gene match: 13. The CDR3 consists of 20 residues. From germline, CDR1 is SGDLS and CDR2 YYNGEE.

Concerning this clone itself: Within the sample, other DNA sequences also encode this same CDR3. V usage is TRBV28 and J usage is TRBJ1-1; D is perhaps TRBD1 (5 bases). Germline V gives CDR1 MDHEN, CDR2 SYDVKM. The CDR3 runs to 14 residues. The V end lost 3 bases, the J end lost 1 base, and 9 bases lay between the germline ends. CDR3: CASSFFRENTEAFF. The CDR3 bases are TGTGCCAGCAGTTTTTTCAGGGAGAACACTGAAGCTTTCTTT.

The chain recombines TRBV6-2 or TRBV6-3 with TRBJ1-1; maybe TRBD1 (5 bases). Germline-derived CDR1 and CDR2 are MNHEY and SVGEGT. CDR3 length: 14 residues. The V and J ends lost 5 bases and 6 bases respectively, with 16 bases between them. CDR3 DNA: TGTGCCAGCAGTCAAAACACCGGGACTTCTGAAGCTTTCTTT. Residues: CASSQNTGTSEAFF.

The chain has TRBV28 and TRBJ1-2, with a weak D call TRBD1 (6 bases). Germline assignment: CDR1 MDHEN and CDR2 SYDVKM. Trimming cost V 6 bases and J 5 bases, with 13 bases left between them. The CDR3 consists of 13 residues. The CDR3 DNA follows: TGTGCCAGCAGCAAAGGGGGACTTTATGGCTACACCTTC. As protein: CASSKGGLYGYTF.

The chain uses TRBV5-4 and TRBJ2-1; D uncertain. V was shortened by 4 bases and J by 0 bases, with 5 bases between the two germline ends. CDR3 length equals 13 residues. Looked up from germline, CDR1 is SGHNT and CDR2 is YYREEE (reference sequence). The CDR3 nucleotides read TGTGCCAGCAGCCCCAGCTCCTACAATGAGCAGTTCTTC. This translates into CASSPSSYNEQFF. Variable domain in full (rest from reference TRBV5-4 and TRBJ2-1): ETGVTQSPTHLIKTRGQQVTLRCSSQSGHNTVSWYQQALGQGPQFIFQYYREEENGRGNFPPRFSGLQFPNYSSELNVNALELDDSALYLCASSPSSYNEQFFGPGTRLTVL.

V usage is TRBV6-2 or TRBV6-3 and J usage is TRBJ1-1, with a tentative D call TRBD1 (5 bases). CDR3 length: 11 amino acids. V lost 6 bases to trimming and J lost 7 bases, with 9 bases between them. Per the germline V gene, CDR1 is MNHEY and CDR2 is SVGEGT. The CDR3 sequence: CASSQGLEAFF. DNA for the CDR3: TGTGCCAGCAGCCAGGGTCTTGAAGCTTTCTTT.

Written as DNA, the CDR3 is TGTGCCAGCAGTGAATTCAGGCAGATCGGGACTAGGAAAGGCAATGAGCAGTTCTTC. It yields the protein CASSEFRQIGTRKGNEQFF. V is TRBV2 and J is TRBJ2-1; TRBD2 matches at 8 bases. The CDR3 sequence is 19 residues long. Germline CDR1 SNHLY, CDR2 FYNNEI. The V segment lost 2 bases and the J segment 6 bases; nucleotides outside the gene matches: 18.

The rearrangement links TRBV10-3 to TRBJ1-2; 11 positions agree with TRBD1. Trimming took 3 bases from V and 8 from J; bases not matched to a gene: 5. The CDR3 contains 14 residues. From germline, CDR1 is ENHRY and CDR2 SYGVKD. CDR3 nucleotides: TGTGCCATCAGTGACGGACAGGGGGCGCTGGGCTACACCTTC. Translating it yields CAISDGQGALGYTF.

The chain is built from TRBV4-1 and TRBJ1-4; 11 nucleotides line up with TRBD1. CDR3 length equals 17 residues. From germline, CDR1 is MGHRA and CDR2 YSYEKL. V shed 3 bases, J shed 3 bases, and the junction held 6 bases outside the gene matches. CDR3 region: CASSHLGTGGANEKLFF. CDR3 sequence (DNA): TGCGCCAGCAGCCACCTAGGGACAGGGGGGGCTAATGAAAAACTGTTTTTT.

The CDR3 spells CASSYGQGGGNEQFF. The CDR3, as DNA: TGTGCCAGCAGCTATGGACAGGGTGGGGGCAATGAGCAGTTCTTC. The V gene is TRBV11-3, the J gene TRBJ2-1, with 8 nucleotides matching TRBD1. Germline trimming cut 4 bases from V and 6 bases from J; bases unmatched to any gene: 8. Looked up from germline, CDR1 is SGHNT and CDR2 is YENEEA. The CDR3 is 15 amino acids.

The rearrangement joins TRBV18 to TRBJ2-7; D may be TRBD1 (6 bases). Germline lookup yields CDR1 KGHSH and CDR2 LQKENI. Trimming pared 6 bases from V and 7 bases from J, leaving 22 bases between. The CDR3 is made up of 15 amino acids. The CDR3 loop reads CASSPTWTASIEQYF. The CDR3 DNA follows: TGTGCCAGCTCTCCGACTTGGACAGCGTCTATTGAGCAGTACTTC.

The chain recombines TRBV6-2 or TRBV6-3 with TRBJ1-5; a weak D match, TRBD1 (6 bases). The germline CDR1 and CDR2 sequences are MNHEY and SVGEGT. The V end was cut by 1 base, the J end by 16 bases, with 23 bases between. The CDR3 has 15 amino acids. This CDR3 reads CASSYFGIGGQREHF. The CDR3 nucleotides read TGTGCCAGCAGTTACTTTGGAATAGGAGGACAGAGAGAACATTTT.

The sample holds one count of this clone. V gene TRBV7-2 combines with J gene TRBJ2-1; D call uncertain. The germline CDR1 and CDR2 sequences are SGHTA and FQGNSA. V was pared by 1 base and J by 5 bases, with 9 bases between. This CDR3 contains 14 residues. CDR3 residues: CASSLGLGDNEQFF. The CDR3 DNA is TGTGCCAGCAGCTTAGGTTTAGGCGACAATGAGCAGTTCTTC.

This clone was seen only a few times. This chain uses TRBV11-2 with TRBJ1-6; 9 bases are shared with TRBD1. Germline-derived CDR1 and CDR2 are SGHAT and FQNNGV. CDR3 length: 15 residues. With V trimmed by 5 bases and J by 8 bases, 7 bases remained unmatched. The CDR3 region is CASSAVRDRDSPLHF. CDR3 bases: TGTGCCAGCAGCGCCGTCCGGGACAGGGATTCACCCCTCCACTTT.

The chain uses TRBV10-3 and TRBJ2-5; maybe TRBD2 (6 bases). Germline CDR1 reads ENHRY; CDR2 reads SYGVKD. The CDR3 totals 14 residues. V was pared by 0 bases and J by 5 bases, with 10 bases between. The CDR3 DNA reads TGTGCCATCAGTGAGTCGCGGACTATGGAGACCCAGTACTTC. This translates into CAISESRTMETQYF.

The CDR3, as DNA: TGTGCCAGCAAACTACAGGGGAACACTGAAGCTTTCTTT. Amino acids: CASKLQGNTEAFF. V and J are TRBV4-2 and TRBJ1-1, with D maybe TRBD1 (6 bases). The CDR3 is made up of 13 amino acids. Germline V gene lookup returns CDR1 LGHNA and CDR2 YNFKEQ. The V end was cut by 7 bases, the J end by 1 base, with 10 bases between.

This chain joins TRBV25-1 and TRBJ2-1; TRBD1 or TRBD2 may be the D gene (6 bases each). Germline CDR1 is MGHDK and CDR2 is SYGVNS. Trimming left V 1 base short and J 2 bases short, with 15 bases between. CDR3 length equals 17 residues. CDR3 nucleotides: TGTGCCAGCAGTGAATCAATGGAGGGACAAACCTACAATGAGCAGTTCTTC. Its protein is CASSESMEGQTYNEQFF.

The V call is TRBV27, the J call TRBJ2-1, with 7 bases fitting TRBD1. This CDR3 has 16 amino acids. The germline V gene has CDR1 MNHEY and CDR2 SMNVEV (reference sequence). V was clipped by 5 bases and J by 6 bases; unmatched bases: 13. The CDR3 protein is CASSPYLGGVFNEQFF. Written as DNA, the CDR3 is TGTGCCAGCAGTCCATATCTAGGGGGCGTTTTCAATGAGCAGTTCTTC.

This clone has just one count. The chain uses TRBV11-2 and TRBJ2-1, with D perhaps given as TRBD1 or TRBD2 (5 bases each). CDR1 and CDR2 from the germline V gene are SGHAT and FQNNGV. V was shortened by 4 bases and J by 7 bases, with 17 bases between the two germline ends. The CDR3 runs 15 residues. The CDR3 loop is CASSSRWGAGNEQFF. The CDR3 DNA is TGTGCCAGCAGCTCACGGTGGGGCGCGGGTAATGAGCAGTTCTTC.

V gene TRBV27 combines with J gene TRBJ1-2; a weak D match, TRBD1 (6 bases). Between the trimmed V and J ends, which lost 3 bases and 4 bases, there was a span of 9 bases. The CDR3 is made up of 13 amino acids. Germline loops: CDR1 MNHEY, CDR2 SMNVEV (reference sequence). CDR3 nucleotide sequence: TGTGCCAGCAGTTTGGACAGATCCTATGGCTACACCTTC. Protein sequence: CASSLDRSYGYTF.

The J gene is TRBJ2-1, the V gene TRBV4-2, with 8 bases that match TRBD1. The CDR3 contains 18 residues. The germline gives CDR1 LGHNA, CDR2 YNFKEQ. The junction had 15 bases not matched to a gene; V was cut back by 0 bases and J by 8 bases. Here the CDR3 reads CASSQESLGTGVWDEQFF. In DNA, the CDR3 is TGTGCCAGCAGCCAAGAATCTCTAGGGACAGGAGTATGGGATGAGCAGTTCTTC.

This clone appeared a few times. This sequence joins TRBV9 and TRBJ1-6; D not certain. Looked up from germline, CDR1 is SGDLS and CDR2 is YYNGEE. V was trimmed by 2 bases and J by 8 bases, leaving 14 bases between them. This CDR3 is 15 amino acids long. In DNA, the CDR3 is TGTGCCAGCAGCGTGGCAGCAGAGGACGATTCACCCCTCCACTTT. Encoded protein: CASSVAAEDDSPLHF.